These 17 T cell receptor beta chains originate from one sample sequenced in a study of blood T cell repertoires in COVID-19. Sequencing used immunoSEQ multiplex PCR; TCRdb keeps in-frame clones, though not all of them. The sample has about 53,000 clones; 65% to 85% are singletons. Sequenced sample: peripheral blood. Receptor source: a man aged 65 to 79 with active or convalescent COVID-19.

Only one count was recorded for this clone. The J gene is TRBJ1-4, the V gene TRBV10-3; D gene uncertain. V gave up 2 bases and J gave up 7 bases, with 11 bases separating them. The germline gives CDR1 ENHRY, CDR2 SYGVKD. The CDR3 is made up of 14 amino acids. The CDR3 reads CAISERGSSEKLFF. The CDR3, as DNA: TGTGCCATCAGTGAGAGAGGGTCGTCTGAAAAACTGTTTTTT.

The gene calls are TRBV29-1 and TRBJ1-5, with D unresolved. Germline values: CDR1 SQVTM, CDR2 ANQGSEA. V was trimmed by 7 bases and J by 1 base, leaving 8 bases between them. The CDR3 consists of 12 residues. The CDR3 loop reads CSAGASNQPQHF. The CDR3 coding sequence is TGCAGCGCGGGAGCGAGCAATCAGCCCCAGCATTTT.

With respect to this clone: Since a much larger clone is just one base distant, this may be a read error. The same CDR3 also results from other DNA sequences found in this sample. V is TRBV18 and J is TRBJ1-2; 10 nucleotides match TRBD1. With 3 bases clipped from V and 5 bases from J, the junction kept 3 bases outside the gene matches. CDR3 length: 14 residues. The V gene's germline CDR1 is KGHSH and CDR2 LQKENI. The CDR3 DNA reads TGTGCCAGCTCACCTGGGACAGGGGCATATGGCTACACCTTC. This translates into CASSPGTGAYGYTF.

The chain is built from TRBV30 and TRBJ1-1, with D possibly being TRBD1 (6 bases). CDR1 is GTSNPN, CDR2 SVGIG, per germline (reference sequence). V lost 3 bases to trimming and J lost 4 bases, with 9 bases between them. CDR3 size: 12 residues. The CDR3 region is CAWRGGGTEAFF. The CDR3 bases are TGTGCCTGGAGAGGGGGGGGCACTGAAGCTTTCTTT.

The chain combines TRBV3-1 (or the pseudogene TRBV3-2) with TRBJ1-2, with 8 bases lining up with TRBD1. The V and J ends lost 1 base and 6 bases, in that order; junction bases with no gene match: 7. The CDR3 loop spans 15 amino acids. CDR1 LGHDT and CDR2 YNNKEL come from the germline V gene (reference sequence). CDR3 protein: CASSQAQGARDGYTF. The CDR3 nucleotides read TGTGCCAGCAGCCAAGCCCAGGGGGCGCGGGATGGCTACACCTTC.

CDR3 in amino acids: CASSATGGWSDTQYF. CDR3 nucleotide sequence: TGTGCCAGCAGTGCGACAGGGGGGTGGTCAGATACGCAGTATTTT. This rearrangement joins TRBV2 to TRBJ2-3; 9 bases line up with TRBD1. The CDR3 contains 15 residues. V was clipped by 4 bases and J by 4 bases; unmatched bases: 6. The germline V gene encodes CDR1 SNHLY and CDR2 FYNNEI.

The genes are TRBV5-6 and TRBJ1-3, with TRBD1 identical over 7 bases. The CDR3 is made up of 14 amino acids. V gave up 4 bases and J gave up 4 bases; unmatched junction bases: 5. Germline CDR1 reads SGHDT; CDR2 reads YYEEEE. The CDR3 loop reads CASSLRGIGNTIYF. The CDR3 region has the DNA TGTGCCAGCAGCCTCAGGGGGATCGGAAACACCATATATTTT.

The rearrangement uses TRBV6-5 and TRBJ2-7; 7 nucleotides match TRBD1. CDR1 is MNHEY and CDR2 is SVGAGI in the germline V gene. The CDR3 runs 14 residues. The J segment lost 0 bases and the V segment lost 5 bases, leaving 4 bases of the junction unmatched. Here the CDR3 DNA reads TGTGCCAGCAGTCGGACAGGAAGCTCCTACGAGCAGTACTTC. Encoded protein: CASSRTGSSYEQYF.

The chain has TRBV29-1 and TRBJ1-2; perhaps TRBD1 as D (6 bases). The CDR3 sequence is 13 residues long. V lost 6 bases and J 1 base, leaving 12 bases between the germline ends. The germline CDR1 and CDR2 sequences are SQVTM and ANQGSEA. The CDR3 DNA reads as TGCAGCGTGGGTCGGACAGATAACTATGGCTACACCTTC. It translates to CSVGRTDNYGYTF.

The chain is built from TRBV28 and TRBJ1-2; TRBD1 matches 11 bases. The V gene end was trimmed by 5 bases and the J gene end by 4 bases; junction bases not matched to a gene: 6. The CDR3 runs to 15 residues. Germline V gene data show CDR1 as MDHEN and CDR2 as SYDVKM. CDR3 nucleotides: TGTGCCAGCAGTACCGGGACAGGGGGTTCCTATGGCTACACCTTC. Protein sequence: CASSTGTGGSYGYTF.

V and J are TRBV29-1 and TRBJ1-2; unclear D gene. The germline V gene encodes CDR1 SQVTM and CDR2 ANQGSEA. CDR3 length: 11 residues. The ends were cut back, 7 bases at V and 3 bases at J, with 9 bases in the middle. DNA of the CDR3: TGCAGCGAAGGAGGAGACTATGGCTACACCTTC. Protein sequence: CSEGGDYGYTF.

The chain combines TRBV7-2 with TRBJ1-1; tentative D call: TRBD1 (6 bases). In germline, CDR1 is SGHTA, CDR2 FQGNSA. The V end was cut by 4 bases, the J end by 1 base, with 16 bases between. This CDR3 has 16 amino acids. CDR3 bases: TGTGCCAGCAGCTCCCGCCAGGGGAAGGGGAACACTGAAGCTTTCTTT. It encodes CASSSRQGKGNTEAFF. Full variable domain (outside the CDR3, taken from reference TRBV7-2 and TRBJ1-1): GAGVSQSPSNKVTEKGKDVELRCDPISGHTALYWYRQSLGQGLEFLIYFQGNSAPDKSGLPSDRFSAERTGGSVSTLTIQRTQQEDSAVYLCASSSRQGKGNTEAFFGQGTRLTVV.

DNA for the CDR3: TGCGCCAGCAGGTCCTGGACAGGGAACTATGGCTACACCTTC. It codes for CASRSWTGNYGYTF. The chain has TRBV5-1 and TRBJ1-2, with 8 bases that match TRBD1. V shed 5 bases, J shed 2 bases, and the junction held 5 bases outside the gene matches. Germline lookup yields CDR1 SGHRS and CDR2 YFSETQ. The length of the CDR3 is 14 residues.

CDR3 nucleotides: TGTGCCAGTAGTATAGGCGGGGGTGTGGAGCAGTTCTTC. Protein product: CASSIGGGVEQFF. V is TRBV19 and J is TRBJ2-1; TRBD2 matches at 7 bases. The germline V gene has CDR1 LNHDA and CDR2 SQIVND (reference sequence). CDR3 length: 13 amino acids. After removal of 1 base from V and 10 bases from J, the junction contained 4 bases not matched to a gene.

This clone turned up a few times. The rearrangement joins TRBV19 to TRBJ1-2; D gene uncertain. The germline CDR1 and CDR2 sequences are LNHDA and SQIVND (reference sequence). This CDR3 region has 12 residues. The V end lost 3 bases, the J end lost 8 bases, and 10 bases lay between the germline ends. Here the CDR3 reads CASSMMGGGYTF. CDR3 sequence (DNA): TGTGCCAGTAGTATGATGGGAGGCGGCTACACCTTC.

This clone was recorded a few times. The chain employs TRBV3-1 (or the pseudogene TRBV3-2) and TRBJ1-5; the D is unclear. The CDR3 length is 16 residues. Germline V gene sequence: CDR1 LGHDT, CDR2 YNNKEL (reference sequence). V dropped 1 base and J dropped 7 bases, with 17 bases sitting between them. The CDR3 sequence: CASSQGLAFTQQPQHF. The CDR3 DNA is TGTGCCAGCAGCCAAGGGTTAGCATTTACGCAGCAGCCCCAGCATTTT.

The genes are TRBV7-2 and TRBJ1-2, with TRBD1 identical over 7 bases. After removal of 5 bases from V and 4 bases from J, the junction contained 7 bases not matched to a gene. The length of the CDR3 is 14 residues. The germline V gene encodes CDR1 SGHTA and CDR2 FQGNSA. The CDR3 region has the DNA TGTGCCAGCAGCCCCTCAGGGGGTCCCTATGGCTACACCTTC. Its translation is CASSPSGGPYGYTF.